Shown below are 8 T cell receptor beta chains from a single sample sequenced in a study of cytomegalovirus exposure and HLA in healthy donors (dated by TCRdb to the late 2010s). The library came from the immunoSEQ multiplex PCR assay. For the multiplex PCR, a mixture combining 60 forward primers for TCR Vbeta segments and 13 reverse primers for TCR Jbeta segments was used. The source is immuneACCESS, and TCRdb retained only in-frame sequences with V and J called. Part of the clones is not carried over; for the studies checked, unresolved V genes explain less than half of this, and the remainder is unexplained. Here the sample has approximately 200,000 clones; roughly 80% occur a single time. Together, the top ten hold 1.5% to 2% of the sample. The sequencing sample was made of PBMCs. The receptors shown here come from a woman between 18 and 30 years old in good health and CMV-seronegative.

This chain joins TRBV28 and TRBJ2-2; no reliable D call. Looked up from germline, CDR1 is MDHEN and CDR2 is SYDVKM. Trimming took off 3 bases at V and 8 bases at J, with 7 bases between the two ends. The CDR3 totals 12 residues. In DNA form, the CDR3 reads TGTGCCAGCAGTTTTTTCGTTGGGGAGCTGTTTTTT. This gives the protein CASSFFVGELFF.

The chain joins TRBV18 to TRBJ2-7; D is perhaps TRBD1 (5 bases). The V gene's germline CDR1 is KGHSH and CDR2 LQKENI. V was shortened by 2 bases and J by 1 base, with 18 bases between the two germline ends. The CDR3 is made up of 17 amino acids. The DNA of the CDR3 is TGTGCCAGCTCACCATCCGTTAGGGGCCCTATTTCCTACGAGCAGTACTTC. The encoded protein is CASSPSVRGPISYEQYF.

The rearrangement joins TRBV10-1 to TRBJ1-4; 9 bases map to TRBD1. Germline trimming cut 3 bases from V and 8 bases from J; bases unmatched to any gene: 4. CDR3 length: 14 residues. Germline V gives CDR1 WNHNN, CDR2 SYGVQD (reference sequence). The CDR3 spells CASSEGQGREKLFF. The DNA of the CDR3 is TGCGCCAGCAGTGAAGGACAGGGGAGAGAAAAACTGTTTTTT.

This chain links TRBV19 with TRBJ1-1; the D gene is possibly TRBD1 (6 bases). V was cut by 3 bases and J by 2 bases, with 16 bases left in between. The CDR3 runs to 16 residues. Per germline, CDR1 LNHDA and CDR2 SQIVND (reference sequence). The CDR3: CASSIPTTGLNTEAFF. The CDR3 DNA is TGTGCCAGTAGTATCCCCACAACAGGGCTTAACACTGAAGCTTTCTTT.

V usage is TRBV6-4 and J usage is TRBJ1-2; 8 nucleotides align to TRBD1. The CDR3 runs to 14 residues. Germline lookup yields CDR1 MRHNA and CDR2 SNTAGT. The V and J ends lost 4 bases and 7 bases, in that order; junction bases with no gene match: 8. The CDR3 here is CASSAETGAGGYTF. The CDR3 nucleotides read TGTGCCAGCAGTGCCGAGACAGGGGCCGGTGGCTACACCTTC.

The chain links TRBV7-2 to TRBJ1-6, with D maybe TRBD1 (6 bases). This CDR3 region has 15 residues. V lost 7 bases and J lost 9, with 19 bases in between. Germline V lookup: CDR1 SGHTA, CDR2 FQGNSA. The CDR3 DNA reads as TGTGCCAGCACCCTACGGGGGGGCGCGGGTTCACCCCTCCACTTT. It translates to CASTLRGGAGSPLHF.

This sequence joins TRBV6-5 and TRBJ2-7; weak D call: TRBD1 (6 bases). Germline assignment: CDR1 MNHEY and CDR2 SVGAGI. The CDR3 covers 13 residues. V was clipped by 5 bases and J by 4 bases, with 12 bases between them. The CDR3 region has the DNA TGTGCCAGCAGTCCCCAGGGGATGTACGAGCAGTACTTC. Protein sequence: CASSPQGMYEQYF.

The rearrangement uses TRBV7-9 and TRBJ2-5, with unresolved D. The CDR3 sequence is 14 residues long. CDR1 is SEHNR and CDR2 is FQNEAQ in the germline V gene (reference sequence). Trimming took 4 bases from V and 5 from J, leaving 14 bases between them. Here the CDR3 reads CASSSAALSETQYF. The CDR3 region has the DNA TGTGCCAGCAGCTCGGCGGCTCTATCGGAGACCCAGTACTTC.